The clone carrying this T cell receptor (beta chain) was seen a few times. Its specificity is unknown. One junction end disagrees with the germline gene, perhaps due to a read error. The data were produced by immunoSEQ multiplex PCR, yet TCRdb's version contains in-frame clones alone and is incomplete. The repertoire holds roughly 200,000 clones, with about 86% as singletons. This record comes from a study of cytomegalovirus exposure and HLA in healthy donors. The study's findings and limits: A classifier reportedly called cytomegalovirus status with high sensitivity and specificity. Usually a TCR sequence was rare, but some public TCRs were found in many donors. Among the CMV-associated chains, three were confirmed in vitro as specific for CMV antigens. First-cohort TCR clusters were later found to tend to co-occur in the roughly 130 validation repertoires.

Germline V gene data show CDR1 as WSHSY and CDR2 as SAAADI. CDR3 size: 11 residues. The chain is built from TRBV10-2 and TRBJ1-2, with 8 bases aligning to TRBD1. This TCR came from a woman aged 18-30 years in good health and CMV-seropositive. Material for sequencing was PBMCs. CDR3 loop: CASSGVGTGVF. The CDR3 nucleotides are TGCGCCAGCAGTGGGGTTGGGACAGGTGTATTC.